The clone carrying this T cell receptor (beta chain) has ten or more counts. The data were taken from a study of T cells in Graves' hyperthyroidism and ophthalmopathy. The CDR3 regions of TCR beta were amplified from RNA transcripts. Initially, a first-round RT-PCR of the TCR CDR3 employed the HTBI primer set. In TCRdb, the multiplex PCR reads were re-called with MiXCR into one record per CDR3 protein. The sample contains around 190,000 distinct CDR3 sequences, 17% of which appear only once. In germline, CDR1 is SNHLY, CDR2 FYNNEI. This CDR3 region has 14 residues. Deletions cut 7 bases from V and 2 bases from J, with 11 bases between.

The sequenced sample was blood. The origin of this receptor is a woman in her fifties or sixties with Graves' hyperthyroidism. The chain links TRBV2 to TRBJ2-2; tentatively, D is TRBD2 (5 bases). CDR3 sequence: CASIRGTNTGELFF. The DNA for the CDR3 is TGTGCCAGCATACGGGGAACAAACACCGGGGAGCTGTTTTTT.